A few counts support the clone carrying this T cell receptor (beta chain). These data are taken from a study of T-cell reconstitution after alpha-beta-depleted transplantation in children. Unique molecular identifiers tagged the TCRbeta library. TCRdb processed the PCR reads anew with MiXCR; each CDR3 protein has one entry. The sample lists a few hundred thousand distinct CDR3 sequences, approximately 10% occurring once. The CDR3 consists of 15 residues. Trimming took off 9 bases at V and 0 bases at J, with 12 bases between the two ends. The chain combines TRBV12-3 or TRBV12-4 with TRBJ2-6; no clear D gene. The receptor was derived from a human donor who donated a stem cell graft to a child with acute lymphoblastic leukemia. The input for sequencing was PBMCs from the stem cell graft donor, taken from the stem cell graft. The CDR3 DNA follows: TGTGCCAGTCGGGCCACTTTCTCTGGGGCCAACGTCCTGACTTTC. Protein sequence: CASRATFSGANVLTF.